A selection of T cell receptor beta chains follows, all from one sample in a study of CD8+CD57+ T cells in acquired aplastic anemia. TCRdb re-derived calls from the reads in MiXCR, one entry per CDR3 protein. The table shows roughly 280,000 distinct CDR3 sequences, with 45% to 65% occurring only once. The sample consisted of sorted CD4+, CD8+, or CD8+CD57+ T cells (not recorded which) from PBMCs. All receptors derive from a human donor with aplastic anemia. Each CDR3 is given without its conserved first and last residue.

v_gene	j_gene	CDR3aa
TRBV12-3/TRBV12-4	TRBJ2-7	ASSEGLANEQY
TRBV19	TRBJ2-3	ASSIEGEGTDTQY
TRBV5-1	TRBJ2-1	ASSRGGGTDNEQF
TRBV9	TRBJ2-3	ASSASGHAQY
TRBV20-1	TRBJ2-7	RASGLAYERY
TRBV11-2	TRBJ1-2	ASSWTGNYGYT
TRBV20-1	TRBJ1-2	SASRESYGYT
TRBV2	TRBJ2-5	ASTERLWQETQY
TRBV24-1	TRBJ2-1	ATSDSGTRSYNEQF
TRBV5-1	TRBJ2-7	ASRSGYEQY
TRBV7-6	TRBJ1-1	ASSPSTGGDTEAF
TRBV5-5	TRBJ2-7	ASSSGLFERY
TRBV20-1	TRBJ1-2	SATDYGYT
TRBV14	TRBJ1-6	ASSFGTGASPLH
TRBV25-1	TRBJ2-7	ASSKSGAYPYEQY
TRBV6-1	TRBJ1-5	ASSERDGDYQPQH
TRBV19	TRBJ2-1	ASSPVVSVNEQF
TRBV19	TRBJ2-2	ASSKSSGNTGELF
TRBV20-1	TRBJ2-2	SAVRGGQF
TRBV10-3	TRBJ2-1	AISDGLAGGLEQF
TRBV20-1	TRBJ1-1	SARDGKRVNTEAF
TRBV7-3	TRBJ2-7	ASSLMGQGGDEQY
TRBV10-3	TRBJ1-2	AIADFDRANGYT
TRBV29-1	TRBJ1-6	SVLEGQNSPLH
TRBV30	TRBJ2-3	AWTLNTQY
TRBV9	TRBJ2-1	ASSALQGAPS
TRBV20-1	TRBJ2-5	SARETGGRETQY